This TCR beta chain was captured in a study of blood T cell repertoires in COVID-19. Study context: The United States, Italy and Spain provided the acute and convalescent COVID-19 samples. PBMCs, B-cell-depleted T cells, or T cells were the source of the cDNA or gDNA that made up the material.

The authors' processing: Reference gene primer amplification yielded estimated nucleated cell counts. Assay used: immunoSEQ multiplex PCR; TCRdb lists only in-frame clones, some missing. The D gene and trimming were derived from the DNA, and the V and J assignments and clone size from that table. The sample consists of approximately 54,000 clones, approximately 80% of them appearing once. This clone appeared once. Material for sequencing was peripheral blood. This clonotype originated in a human donor in a cohort sampled during active COVID-19.

For the CDR3, the DNA is TGTGCCAGCAGCCAAGATCTGAGTAGGGGAAGGCCTAACTATGGCTACACCTTC. The encoded protein is CASSQDLSRGRPNYGYTF. The V call is TRBV3-1 (or the pseudogene TRBV3-2), the J call TRBJ1-2, with a tentative D call TRBD1 (5 bases). The CDR3 sequence is 18 residues long. Germline-derived CDR1 and CDR2 are LGHDT and YNNKEL (reference sequence). The V gene lost 0 bases and the J gene lost 0 bases, with 17 bases spanning the gap.